The 27 T cell receptor beta chains given below trace back to one sample, sequenced in a study of blood T cells in healthy people across ages. Sample-barcoded 5' priming and a J-beta primer mix drove a second PCR of roughly 7 to 11 cycles. TCRdb processed the 5' RACE reads anew with MiXCR; each CDR3 protein has one entry. The sample includes 1,300,000 or so distinct CDR3 sequences, approximately 59% seen only once; the top ten take 5% to 7%. Sequencing was carried out using blood. These receptors originate from a man aged 18 to 35 in good health.

This clonotype has more than one count but fewer than ten. The V and J genes are TRBV20-1 and TRBJ2-5, with D perhaps TRBD2 (7 bases). The germline V gene has CDR1 DFQATT and CDR2 SNEGSKA (reference sequence). There are 16 residues in the CDR3. V dropped 0 bases and J dropped 1 base, with 15 bases sitting between them. The CDR3 sequence: CSARDLGGPVQETQYF. Here the CDR3 DNA reads TGCAGTGCTAGAGATCTGGGGGGGCCCGTCCAAGAGACCCAGTACTTC.

This chain joins TRBV11-2 and TRBJ2-6; a weak D match, TRBD2 (6 bases). This CDR3 region has 18 residues. With 3 bases removed from V and 0 bases from J, the gap between germline ends came to 15 bases. Looked up from germline, CDR1 is SGHAT and CDR2 is FQNNGV. This CDR3 is CASSFFGGGASGANVLTF. CDR3 bases: TGTGCCAGCAGCTTCTTCGGGGGTGGGGCCTCTGGGGCCAACGTCCTGACTTTC. Complete variable domain (other parts from reference TRBV11-2 and TRBJ2-6): EAGVAQSPRYKIIEKRQSVAFWCNPISGHATLYWYQQILGQGPKLLIQFQNNGVVDDSQLPKDRFSAERLKGVDSTLKIQPAKLEDSAVYLCASSFFGGGASGANVLTFGAGSRLTVL.

This clonotype has only a few counts. The rearrangement links TRBV6-2 or TRBV6-3 to TRBJ1-6; TRBD1 is a possible D gene (5 bases). Germline CDR1 MNHEY, CDR2 SVGEGT. Trimming left V 6 bases short and J 7 bases short, with 13 bases between. This CDR3 is built from 14 residues. The CDR3 is CASSRVEGNSPLHF. DNA of the CDR3: TGTGCCAGCAGCCGGGTTGAGGGGAATTCACCCCTCCACTTT.

The chain employs TRBV10-3 and TRBJ1-1; 7 positions match TRBD1. V dropped 5 bases and J dropped 1; count of bases not matched to a gene: 1. The CDR3 extends over 13 amino acids. In germline, CDR1 is ENHRY, CDR2 SYGVKD. CDR3 DNA: TGTGCCATCAGTAACAGGGGGAACACTGAAGCTTTCTTT. Protein product: CAISNRGNTEAFF.

V is TRBV11-2 and J is TRBJ2-7; 10 bases map to TRBD1. The CDR3 is 14 residues long. CDR1 SGHAT and CDR2 FQNNGV come from the germline V gene. V was pared by 5 bases and J by 7 bases, with 8 bases of the junction left unmatched. DNA of the CDR3: TGTGCCAGCAGCATGGGACAGGGGCCCTTGGAGCAGTACTTC. Protein product: CASSMGQGPLEQYF.

As for this clonotype: The junction and the germline gene differ at one end; a read error may be behind it. V usage is TRBV7-7 and J usage is TRBJ2-5, with TRBD1 matching over 8 bases. Per the germline V gene, CDR1 is SSHAT and CDR2 is FNYEAQ (reference sequence). The CDR3 consists of 15 residues. CDR3 region: CASSPGQGRAETQYF. The CDR3 bases are TGTGCTAGCAGCCCAGGACAGGGCCGAGCAGAGACCCAGTACTTC.

This clonotype occurred a few times. This chain links TRBV10-3 with TRBJ2-5; no firm D call. The CDR3 spans 14 residues. V gave up 0 bases and J gave up 0 bases, with 5 bases separating them. Germline V gene data show CDR1 as ENHRY and CDR2 as SYGVKD. This chain's CDR3 is CAISESAYQETQYF. CDR3 in DNA: TGTGCCATCAGTGAGTCTGCTTACCAAGAGACCCAGTACTTC.

The V and J genes are TRBV6-2 or TRBV6-3 and TRBJ1-4, with D perhaps TRBD1 (5 bases). Trimming removed 0 bases from V and 6 bases from J, with 14 bases in between. This CDR3 comprises 16 residues. CDR1 is MNHEY, CDR2 SVGEGT, per germline. The CDR3 DNA reads as TGTGCCAGCAGTTACTCACTTCGGGACGCTGATGAAAAACTGTTTTTT. Protein sequence: CASSYSLRDADEKLFF.

The V call is TRBV28, the J call TRBJ2-7, with a possible D match to TRBD1 (6 bases). The germline CDR1 and CDR2 sequences are MDHEN and SYDVKM. This CDR3 comprises 15 residues. Between the trimmed V and J ends, which lost 7 bases and 2 bases, there was a span of 18 bases. The CDR3 protein is CASNLGQGNTYEQYF. Here the CDR3 DNA reads TGTGCCAGCAACTTAGGGCAGGGGAACACCTACGAGCAGTACTTC. Complete variable domain (other parts from reference TRBV28 and TRBJ2-7): DVKVTQSSRYLVKRTGEKVFLECVQDMDHENMFWYRQDPGLGLRLIYFSYDVKMKEKGDIPEGYSVSREKKERFSLILESASTNQTSMYLCASNLGQGNTYEQYFGPGTRLTVT.

Comments on this clonotype: Germline and junction disagree at one end, which may indicate a read error. This chain joins TRBV5-1 and TRBJ1-2; TRBD1 might be the D (6 bases). This CDR3 contains 14 residues. Germline CDR1 SGHRS, CDR2 YFSETQ. This CDR3 reads CAGSTGTENYGYTF. The CDR3 bases are TGCGCCGGCAGCACAGGGACCGAGAACTATGGCTACACCTTC.

The chain couples TRBV20-1 to TRBJ1-1; no definite D call. Trimming cost V 8 bases and J 0 bases, with 13 bases left between them. Germline CDR1 reads DFQATT; CDR2 reads SNEGSKA (reference sequence). The CDR3 covers 13 residues. CDR3 sequence (DNA): TGCAGTCACAGAGGGCGTATGAACACTGAAGCTTTCTTT. Protein product: CSHRGRMNTEAFF.

This clonotype was counted only a few times. The chain employs TRBV4-3 and TRBJ1-2; D uncertain. The CDR3 extends over 15 amino acids. Germline lookup yields CDR1 LGHNA and CDR2 YSLEER. V dropped 0 bases and J dropped 2 bases, with 10 bases sitting between them. The CDR3 loop reads CASSQDRPGNYGYTF. CDR3 bases: TGCGCCAGCAGCCAAGATCGGCCGGGGAACTATGGCTACACCTTC.

In DNA form, the CDR3 reads TGTGCCATCGGCCGGGAGATTAACTACGAGCAGTACTTC. Translated, it gives CAIGREINYEQYF. The chain recombines TRBV10-3 with TRBJ2-7, with a tentative D call TRBD2 (6 bases). V lost 8 bases, J lost 3 bases, and 14 bases lay in between. The germline gives CDR1 ENHRY, CDR2 SYGVKD. CDR3 length: 13 residues.

J is TRBJ2-2 and V is TRBV20-1; 10 nucleotides match TRBD2. Germline CDR1 is DFQATT and CDR2 is SNEGSKA (reference sequence). This CDR3 contains 16 residues. V lost 0 bases and J lost 1; bases outside the gene matches: 2. CDR3 bases: TGCAGTGCTAGAGATTTAGCGGGAGGGAACACCGGGGAGCTGTTTTTT. Translated, it gives CSARDLAGGNTGELFF.

This clonotype was counted a few times. The rearrangement uses TRBV20-1 and TRBJ1-2; unclear D gene. The CDR3 length is 12 residues. Germline assignment: CDR1 DFQATT and CDR2 SNEGSKA (reference sequence). Trimming removed 6 bases from V and 5 bases from J, with 13 bases in between. Written as DNA, the CDR3 is TGCAGTGCGGAACGGAGGTCTTATGGCTACACCTTC. Its protein product is CSAERRSYGYTF.

This clonotype was detected a few times. This chain connects TRBV4-3 to TRBJ2-6; maybe TRBD1 (5 bases). The V and J ends lost 0 bases and 1 base respectively, with 10 bases between them. This CDR3 contains 17 residues. Germline loops: CDR1 LGHNA, CDR2 YSLEER. As DNA, the CDR3 is TGCGCCAGCAGCCAAGAAACCAGGGTTTCTGGGGCCAACGTCCTGACTTTC. Its translation is CASSQETRVSGANVLTF.

The chain recombines TRBV12-3 or TRBV12-4 with TRBJ2-3; the D is unclear. The CDR3 extends over 15 amino acids. The V and J ends lost 5 bases and 1 base respectively, with 13 bases between them. The CDR3 loop reads CASSLPASGTDTQYF. The CDR3 DNA reads as TGTGCCAGCAGTCTCCCCGCCTCAGGCACAGATACGCAGTATTTT.

Points on this clonotype: Being one base from a much bigger clone, this may be a read error. The V call is TRBV7-9, the J call TRBJ2-3; tentatively, D is TRBD1 (6 bases). The CDR3 covers 18 residues. The V gene's germline CDR1 is SEHNR and CDR2 FQNEAQ (reference sequence). The CDR3 protein is CAGSLPGDGGSRTDTQYF. Here the CDR3 DNA reads TGTGCCGGCAGCTTACCAGGGGATGGGGGTTCAAGAACAGATACGCAGTATTTT.

This chain links TRBV10-3 with TRBJ2-3, with TRBD2 matching 9 bases. Per the germline V gene, CDR1 is ENHRY and CDR2 is SYGVKD. The CDR3 is made up of 17 amino acids. V lost 5 bases to trimming and J lost 0 bases; unmatched junction nucleotides: 9. This CDR3 reads CAISPAGGRYSTDTQYF. The CDR3 coding sequence is TGTGCCATCAGTCCAGCGGGGGGACGTTATAGCACAGATACGCAGTATTTT.

The chain employs TRBV15 and TRBJ1-2; 9 bases line up with TRBD1. The CDR3 totals 16 residues. Germline CDR1 LNHNV, CDR2 YYDKDF (reference sequence). Trimming removed 5 bases from V and 4 bases from J; junction bases left unmatched: 11. The CDR3 region has the DNA TGTGCCACCAGCCCGGGACAGGGTGGTCTAGCCTATGGCTACACCTTC. Its protein is CATSPGQGGLAYGYTF. Complete variable domain (other parts from reference TRBV15 and TRBJ1-2): DAMVIQNPRYQVTQFGKPVTLSCSQTLNHNVMYWYQQKSSQAPKLLFHYYDKDFNNEADTPDNFQSRRPNTSFCFLDIRSPGLGDTAMYLCATSPGQGGLAYGYTFGSGTRLTVV.

The chain uses TRBV12-3 or TRBV12-4 and TRBJ2-4, with D possibly being TRBD1 or TRBD2 (5 bases each). Gene TRBJ2-7 matches the end of the DNA better, so the J call may be wrong. This CDR3 has 15 amino acids. The CDR3 is CASSLLDLGEYEQYF. The DNA for the CDR3 is TGTGCCAGCAGTTTATTGGATCTGGGGGAATACGAGCAGTACTTC.

This clonotype has at least ten counts. The gene calls are TRBV4-1 and TRBJ2-1, with D possibly being TRBD2 (5 bases). Trimming removed 7 bases at V and 5 bases at J, with 15 bases between. Germline CDR1 MGHRA, CDR2 YSYEKL. The CDR3 runs to 14 residues. CDR3 loop: CASTTGYGDNEQFF. CDR3 nucleotides: TGCGCCAGCACCACGGGGTACGGGGACAATGAGCAGTTCTTC.

The J gene is TRBJ2-3, the V gene TRBV7-2, with 12 bases that match TRBD2. CDR1 is SGHTA, CDR2 FQGNSA, per germline. This CDR3 contains 17 residues. The junction had 4 bases not matched to a gene; V was cut back by 1 base and J by 2 bases. The CDR3 DNA follows: TGTGCCAGCAGCTTAGGGACTAGCGGGGATTCCACAGATACGCAGTATTTT. This codes for CASSLGTSGDSTDTQYF. Full variable domain (remainder filled in from reference TRBV7-2 and TRBJ2-3): GAGVSQSPSNKVTEKGKDVELRCDPISGHTALYWYRQSLGQGLEFLIYFQGNSAPDKSGLPSDRFSAERTGGSVSTLTIQRTQQEDSAVYLCASSLGTSGDSTDTQYFGPGTRLTVL.

This sequence joins TRBV29-1 and TRBJ2-1; 10 nucleotides agree with TRBD1. V lost 1 base and J lost 2; bases outside the gene matches: 5. This CDR3 has 16 residues. CDR1 SQVTM and CDR2 ANQGSEA come from the germline V gene. The CDR3: CSVEAAGTGAYNEQFF. The CDR3 bases are TGCAGCGTTGAAGCCGCCGGGACAGGGGCCTACAATGAGCAGTTCTTC.

The CDR3 coding sequence is TGTGCCAGCAGTTCCCCGGGACAGGGGAATTCACCCCTCCACTTT. Protein sequence: CASSSPGQGNSPLHF. The chain employs TRBV27 and TRBJ1-6; 10 positions match TRBD1. After removal of 4 bases from V and 7 bases from J, the junction contained 4 bases not matched to a gene. CDR1 and CDR2 (germline): MNHEY, SMNVEV (reference sequence). The length of the CDR3 is 15 residues.

The rearrangement joins TRBV4-1 to TRBJ2-1, with 11 positions matching TRBD2. J gave up 8 bases and V 0 bases, and 9 bases lay outside the gene matches. Germline CDR1 is MGHRA and CDR2 is YSYEKL. The CDR3 spans 17 residues. CDR3 sequence reads: CASSQETLAGGRYEQFF. For the CDR3, the DNA is TGCGCCAGCAGCCAAGAGACCTTAGCGGGAGGGCGGTATGAGCAGTTCTTC.

V and J are TRBV4-2 and TRBJ1-2, with D unclear. Germline V CDR1 and CDR2: LGHNA, YNFKEQ. This CDR3 comprises 15 residues. The V gene lost 0 bases and the J gene lost 4 bases, with 12 bases spanning the gap. The CDR3 loop is CASSQEEGTSYGYTF. CDR3 bases: TGTGCCAGCAGCCAAGAAGAGGGCACCTCCTATGGCTACACCTTC.